The rows below give T cell receptor beta chains drawn from one sample of a study of cytomegalovirus exposure and HLA in healthy donors. TCRdb's table, derived via immunoSEQ multiplex PCR, lists solely in-frame clones and lacks some. The sample gives a few hundred thousand clones, approximately 86% of which show up once; about 0.96% is in the top ten. Sequencing used PBMCs. All receptors derive from a man aged 25 to 40 in good health and CMV-seronegative. Each CDR3 is given with its conserved first and last residue. D genes are given only for firm matches. Rows may omit the clone size; those that give it use once, few, many or a size class.

j_call,d_call,v_call,clone_size,cdr3_aa,cdr3_nt
TRBJ2-3,TRBD2,TRBV29-1,NA,CSAISGSTDTQYF,TGCAGCGCCATTAGCGGGAGCACAGATACGCAGTATTTT
TRBJ1-6,NA,TRBV19,NA,CATTRDYNSPLHF,TGTGCCACCACCCGGGACTATAATTCACCCCTCCACTTT
TRBJ1-1,NA,TRBV27,NA,CASSERGALRTEAFF,TGTGCCAGCAGCGAAAGGGGTGCCCTGAGGACTGAAGCTTTCTTT
TRBJ2-1,TRBD2,TRBV4-1,NA,CASSQALQRRGGNEQFF,TGCGCCAGCAGCCAAGCGCTCCAGAGGCGGGGGGGAAATGAGCAGTTCTTC
TRBJ1-2,NA,TRBV4-1,NA,CASSQGQLTSYGYTF,TGCGCCAGCAGCCAAGGACAGCTAACCTCCTATGGCTACACCTTC
TRBJ2-3,NA,TRBV9,NA,CASGSGGSTDTQYF,TGTGCCAGCGGTTCCGGGGGTTCTACAGATACGCAGTATTTT
TRBJ2-5,TRBD2,TRBV9,NA,CASSVGPAGETQYF,TGTGCCAGCAGCGTAGGCCCAGCGGGGGAGACCCAGTACTTC
TRBJ2-1,NA,TRBV9,NA,CASSVAGTSNEQFF,TGTGCCAGCAGCGTGGCGGGCACTTCCAATGAGCAGTTCTTC
TRBJ2-5,TRBD1,TRBV9,NA,CASSVATGEETQYF,TGTGCCAGCAGCGTAGCGACAGGGGAAGAGACCCAGTACTTC
TRBJ2-6,TRBD1,TRBV5-1,NA,CASRRQGVPSGANVLTF,TGCGCCAGCAGGAGACAGGGTGTACCCTCTGGGGCCAACGTCCTGACTTTC
TRBJ1-4,NA,TRBV7-2,NA,CASSSARSINEKLFF,TGTGCCAGCAGCTCCGCGCGATCCATTAATGAAAAACTGTTTTTT
TRBJ1-1,NA,TRBV4-3,once,CASSQRTNRPYSTEAFF,TGCGCCAGCAGCCAGAGGACAAACCGGCCGTATAGCACTGAAGCTTTCTTT
TRBJ2-3,NA,TRBV7-9,NA,CASSWLDTQYF,TGTGCCAGCAGCTGGCTTGATACGCAGTATTTT
TRBJ1-5,NA,TRBV15,NA,CATSRDRQGNQPQHF,TGTGCCACCAGCAGAGATAGGCAGGGGAACCAGCCCCAGCATTTT
TRBJ2-7,NA,TRBV27,once,CASSFHPAYEQYF,TGTGCCAGCAGTTTCCACCCAGCCTACGAGCAGTACTTC
TRBJ2-7,TRBD1,TRBV7-8,NA,CASSIWTGEWGQYF,TGTGCCAGCAGCATATGGACAGGGGAATGGGGGCAGTACTTC
TRBJ1-4,TRBD1,TRBV7-6,NA,CASSPGTVTLEKLFF,TGTGCCAGCAGCCCCGGGACAGTGACCCTTGAAAAACTGTTTTTT
TRBJ1-1,NA,TRBV6-1,NA,CASSEGGSMRGLGTEAFF,TGTGCCAGCAGTGAAGGCGGCAGTATGCGGGGTTTGGGCACTGAAGCTTTCTTT
TRBJ2-7,TRBD1,TRBV6-6,NA,CASRPSGTAYEQYF,TGTGCCAGCAGACCCTCCGGGACAGCCTACGAGCAGTACTTC
TRBJ2-1,TRBD2,TRBV4-2,NA,CASSTRTSGEPHEQFF,TGTGCCAGCAGCACCCGGACTAGCGGGGAGCCTCATGAGCAGTTCTTC
TRBJ2-7,TRBD1,TRBV10-3,NA,CAISEDRDYEQYF,TGTGCCATCAGTGAGGACAGGGACTACGAGCAGTACTTC
TRBJ2-1,TRBD2,TRBV5-1,NA,CASSPDPGLAGGSSYNEQFF,TGCGCCAGCAGCCCGGATCCGGGACTAGCGGGGGGTAGCTCCTACAATGAGCAGTTCTTC
TRBJ2-3,TRBD1,TRBV11-3,NA,CASSLDPDRVDTQYF,TGTGCCAGCAGCTTAGATCCCGACAGGGTTGATACGCAGTATTTT
TRBJ1-2,NA,TRBV7-9,NA,CASSALTGNYGYTF,TGTGCCAGCAGCGCTCTGACAGGAAACTATGGCTACACCTTC
TRBJ2-7,NA,TRBV10-2,NA,CASRWGEEQYF,TGCGCCAGCAGATGGGGGGAGGAGCAGTACTTC
TRBJ1-3,NA,TRBV5-1,NA,CASSLEAGTGNTIYF,TGCGCCAGCAGCTTGGAGGCAGGGACTGGAAACACCATATATTTT
TRBJ1-2,TRBD1,TRBV6-5,NA,CASPNGDRGDGYTF,TGTGCCAGTCCGAACGGGGACAGGGGCGATGGCTACACCTTC
TRBJ1-4,NA,TRBV7-8,NA,CASSLRGEGVREKLFF,TGTGCCAGCAGCTTGAGAGGGGAGGGCGTCAGGGAAAAACTGTTTTTT
TRBJ2-5,NA,TRBV19,NA,CASSIGGETQYF,TGTGCCAGTAGTATAGGCGGAGAGACCCAGTACTTC
TRBJ1-1,NA,TRBV19,NA,CASSFRSTANTEAFF,TGTGCCAGTAGTTTCCGATCCACAGCTAACACTGAAGCTTTCTTT
TRBJ2-3,TRBD1,TRBV9,NA,CASSEGITRGPSSTDTQYF,TGTGCCAGCAGCGAGGGGATTACGAGGGGGCCCTCTAGCACAGATACGCAGTATTTT
TRBJ1-1,NA,TRBV30,NA,CAWNGQPMMNTEAFF,TGTGCCTGGAACGGACAACCGATGATGAACACTGAAGCTTTCTTT
TRBJ1-1,TRBD1,TRBV14,NA,CASSERDRDTEAFF,TGTGCCAGCAGCGAAAGGGACAGGGACACTGAAGCTTTCTTT
TRBJ1-1,TRBD1,TRBV4-1,once,CASSQVPGQGSVAFF,TGCGCCAGCAGCCAAGTCCCGGGACAGGGGTCGGTGGCTTTCTTT
TRBJ1-6,NA,TRBV19,few,CASSIAQGINSPLHF,TGTGCCAGTAGTATCGCGCAGGGAATTAATTCACCCCTCCACTTT
TRBJ1-2,NA,TRBV5-5,NA,CASSFTDHYGYTF,TGTGCCAGCAGCTTTACAGATCATTATGGCTACACCTTC
TRBJ2-2,NA,TRBV5-4,NA,CASSLASTANTGELFF,TGTGCCAGCAGCTTGGCCAGTACCGCGAACACCGGGGAGCTGTTTTTT
TRBJ2-3,TRBD2,TRBV11-2,NA,CASSVPGLAGSTDTQYF,TGTGCCAGCAGCGTACCGGGACTAGCGGGGAGCACAGATACGCAGTATTTT
TRBJ1-2,NA,TRBV6-5,few,CASSVSIRYGYTF,TGTGCCAGCAGTGTATCAATCAGATATGGCTACACCTTC
TRBJ1-2,NA,TRBV25-1,NA,CASSELGGNNYGYTF,TGTGCCAGCAGTGAATTAGGGGGTAATAACTATGGCTACACCTTC
TRBJ2-5,TRBD2,TRBV5-1,NA,CASSLVVALAGRETQYF,TGCGCCAGCAGCTTGGTAGTCGCACTAGCGGGGAGAGAGACCCAGTACTTC